Listed below are T cell receptor beta chains from one sample, sequenced in a study of EBV T-cell therapy then PD-1 blockade in nasopharyngeal carcinoma. The antigens for these receptors are not known. Repertoires were generated with immunoSEQ multiplex PCR, while TCRdb's copy carries only in-frame clones and drops some. Among some 14,000 clones listed, roughly 80% were seen once. Material: CD8+ T cells from blood, obtained around day 100 from a patient whose treatment included autologous EBV-specific T cells and nivolumab. These receptors came from a man aged 40-49 years with nasopharyngeal carcinoma. Both conserved end residues are part of each CDR3. The D gene is left open where the match is weak. Expanded clones get a size class; other rows say once, few or many, or leave the size out.

v_call: TRBV9; clone_size: NA; d_call: NA; j_call: TRBJ2-4; cdr3_aa: CASSVGFRGADIQYF; cdr3_nt: TGTGCCAGCAGCGTAGGATTCCGAGGGGCTGACATTCAGTACTTC
v_call: TRBV19; clone_size: NA; d_call: NA; j_call: TRBJ1-1; cdr3_aa: CASRPRDWGPEAFF; cdr3_nt: TGTGCCAGTAGACCAAGGGACTGGGGGCCAGAAGCTTTCTTT
v_call: TRBV7-9; clone_size: medium-sized; d_call: NA; j_call: TRBJ2-7; cdr3_aa: CASSIAYEQYF; cdr3_nt: TGTGCCAGCAGCATTGCCTACGAGCAGTACTTC
v_call: TRBV7-9; clone_size: NA; d_call: TRBD2; j_call: TRBJ2-4; cdr3_aa: CASHQTSGGENIQYF; cdr3_nt: TGTGCCAGCCACCAAACTAGCGGGGGGGAAAACATTCAGTACTTC
v_call: TRBV7-6; clone_size: NA; d_call: TRBD2; j_call: TRBJ2-3; cdr3_aa: CASSPTSGVFTDTQYF; cdr3_nt: TGTGCCAGCAGCCCCACTAGCGGGGTGTTCACAGATACGCAGTATTTT
v_call: TRBV21-1; clone_size: NA; d_call: NA; j_call: TRBJ2-1; cdr3_aa: CASSLREISTNEQFF; cdr3_nt: TGTGCCAGCAGCCTAAGAGAGATTAGTACCAATGAGCAGTTCTTC
v_call: TRBV4-3; clone_size: NA; d_call: TRBD1; j_call: TRBJ2-3; cdr3_aa: CASSQDQGRGRRDTQYF; cdr3_nt: TGCGCCAGCAGCCAAGATCAGGGCAGGGGGCGAAGAGATACGCAGTATTTT
v_call: TRBV7-9; clone_size: NA; d_call: NA; j_call: TRBJ2-4; cdr3_aa: CASSLAQAGVDKNIQYF; cdr3_nt: TGTGCCAGCAGCTTAGCACAGGCAGGGGTTGACAAAAACATTCAGTACTTC
v_call: TRBV4-3; clone_size: NA; d_call: TRBD2; j_call: TRBJ2-7; cdr3_aa: CASSQDWRVAGDHYEQYF; cdr3_nt: TGCGCCAGCAGCCAAGATTGGAGGGTAGCGGGGGACCACTACGAGCAGTACTTC
v_call: TRBV27; clone_size: NA; d_call: NA; j_call: TRBJ2-7; cdr3_aa: CASSQGMGEQYF; cdr3_nt: TGTGCCAGCAGCCAGGGAATGGGCGAGCAGTACTTC
v_call: TRBV15; clone_size: NA; d_call: NA; j_call: TRBJ2-1; cdr3_aa: CATSREKGGAYNEQFF; cdr3_nt: TGTGCCACCAGCAGAGAAAAAGGGGGGGCCTACAATGAGCAGTTCTTC
v_call: TRBV4-3; clone_size: NA; d_call: NA; j_call: TRBJ1-6; cdr3_aa: CASSQDPGSYNSPLHF; cdr3_nt: TGCGCCAGCAGCCAAGACCCGGGCTCCTATAATTCACCCCTCCACTTT
v_call: TRBV6-2/TRBV6-3; clone_size: NA; d_call: NA; j_call: TRBJ1-2; cdr3_aa: CASSYPGQRYGYTF; cdr3_nt: TGTGCCAGCAGTTACCCTGGACAGCGCTATGGCTACACCTTC
v_call: TRBV28; clone_size: NA; d_call: NA; j_call: TRBJ2-3; cdr3_aa: CATLWDITDTQYF; cdr3_nt: TGTGCCACCCTTTGGGACATCACAGATACGCAGTATTTT
v_call: TRBV6-2/TRBV6-3; clone_size: NA; d_call: TRBD2; j_call: TRBJ2-7; cdr3_aa: CASSYGAGEEQYF; cdr3_nt: TGTGCCAGCAGTTACGGAGCGGGGGAAGAGCAGTACTTC
v_call: TRBV25-1; clone_size: NA; d_call: NA; j_call: TRBJ2-1; cdr3_aa: CASTRGSYNEQFF; cdr3_nt: TGTGCCAGCACCAGAGGGTCCTACAATGAGCAGTTCTTC
v_call: TRBV27; clone_size: NA; d_call: NA; j_call: TRBJ1-4; cdr3_aa: CASRTGTRGKLFF; cdr3_nt: TGTGCCAGCAGGACCGGGACCCGAGGAAAACTGTTTTTT
v_call: TRBV27; clone_size: NA; d_call: TRBD1; j_call: TRBJ1-1; cdr3_aa: CASSWQGAGTEAFF; cdr3_nt: TGTGCCAGCAGTTGGCAGGGGGCCGGCACTGAAGCTTTCTTT
v_call: TRBV5-4; clone_size: NA; d_call: NA; j_call: TRBJ2-1; cdr3_aa: CASSLGGNEQFF; cdr3_nt: TGTGCCAGCAGCCTCGGGGGTAATGAGCAGTTCTTC
v_call: TRBV7-2; clone_size: once; d_call: NA; j_call: TRBJ1-4; cdr3_aa: CASSLIGTTNEKLFF; cdr3_nt: TGTGCCAGCAGCTTAATAGGGACAACTAATGAAAAACTGTTTTTT
v_call: TRBV10-3; clone_size: NA; d_call: NA; j_call: TRBJ1-2; cdr3_aa: CAISESWGLNYGYTF; cdr3_nt: TGTGCCATCAGTGAGTCGTGGGGGTTGAACTATGGCTACACCTTC
v_call: TRBV4-3; clone_size: once; d_call: NA; j_call: TRBJ1-1; cdr3_aa: CASSLLSENTEAFF; cdr3_nt: TGCGCCAGCAGCCTTTTATCAGAGAACACTGAAGCTTTCTTT
v_call: TRBV19; clone_size: NA; d_call: TRBD2; j_call: TRBJ2-5; cdr3_aa: CASSIHGSGGPEAQYF; cdr3_nt: TGTGCCAGTAGTATTCATGGGAGCGGGGGGCCCGAGGCCCAGTACTTC
v_call: TRBV28; clone_size: NA; d_call: TRBD1; j_call: TRBJ2-2; cdr3_aa: CASSYRGTGELFF; cdr3_nt: TGTGCCAGCAGTTACAGGGGAACCGGGGAGCTGTTTTTT
v_call: TRBV5-4; clone_size: NA; d_call: TRBD1; j_call: TRBJ1-1; cdr3_aa: CASSLFGAGGTEAFF; cdr3_nt: TGTGCCAGCAGCTTGTTTGGGGCAGGGGGTACTGAAGCTTTCTTT
v_call: TRBV7-8; clone_size: NA; d_call: TRBD2; j_call: TRBJ2-1; cdr3_aa: CASSLEAGVVDEQFF; cdr3_nt: TGTGCCAGCAGCTTAGAGGCGGGAGTGGTGGATGAGCAGTTCTTC
v_call: TRBV5-1; clone_size: NA; d_call: NA; j_call: TRBJ2-7; cdr3_aa: CASSLRVGIGPYYEQYF; cdr3_nt: TGCGCCAGCAGCTTACGGGTGGGGATCGGACCGTACTACGAGCAGTACTTC
v_call: TRBV12-3/TRBV12-4; clone_size: NA; d_call: NA; j_call: TRBJ2-3; cdr3_aa: CASSLAEADTQYF; cdr3_nt: TGTGCCAGCAGTTTAGCCGAGGCAGATACGCAGTATTTT
v_call: TRBV10-3; clone_size: NA; d_call: NA; j_call: TRBJ1-4; cdr3_aa: CAISIDTEEKLFF; cdr3_nt: TGTGCCATCAGTATCGACACGGAGGAAAAACTGTTTTTT
v_call: TRBV4-1; clone_size: NA; d_call: TRBD1; j_call: TRBJ1-3; cdr3_aa: CASSHFTRDRVGNTIYF; cdr3_nt: TGCGCCAGCAGCCATTTCACCCGGGACAGGGTGGGGAACACCATATATTTT
v_call: TRBV6-2/TRBV6-3; clone_size: NA; d_call: NA; j_call: TRBJ2-1; cdr3_aa: CASSRRDVVFF; cdr3_nt: TGTGCCAGCAGCCGCAGGGATGTCGTGTTCTTC
v_call: TRBV2; clone_size: NA; d_call: TRBD1; j_call: TRBJ1-1; cdr3_aa: CASLPGQGATEAFF; cdr3_nt: TGTGCCAGCCTCCCAGGACAGGGGGCAACTGAAGCTTTCTTT
v_call: TRBV7-8; clone_size: NA; d_call: TRBD1; j_call: TRBJ1-2; cdr3_aa: CASSLGTGGNYGYTF; cdr3_nt: TGTGCCAGCAGCTTAGGGACAGGGGGTAACTATGGCTACACCTTC
v_call: TRBV5-6; clone_size: NA; d_call: NA; j_call: TRBJ2-3; cdr3_aa: CASSFVDTDTQYF; cdr3_nt: TGTGCCAGCAGCTTTGTAGACACAGATACGCAGTATTTT
v_call: TRBV7-2; clone_size: NA; d_call: NA; j_call: TRBJ2-4; cdr3_aa: CASSLGGGGNRDF; cdr3_nt: TGTGCCAGCAGCTTAGGGGGGGGCGGCAACAGGGACTTC
v_call: TRBV7-2; clone_size: NA; d_call: NA; j_call: TRBJ2-7; cdr3_aa: CASSPSRVPTYEQYF; cdr3_nt: TGTGCCAGCAGCCCTTCCCGGGTCCCAACCTACGAGCAGTACTTC
v_call: TRBV6-4; clone_size: once; d_call: NA; j_call: TRBJ1-2; cdr3_aa: CASSPQGIDYTF; cdr3_nt: TGTGCCAGCAGCCCCCAGGGAATCGACTACACCTTC
v_call: TRBV7-9; clone_size: NA; d_call: TRBD1; j_call: TRBJ2-7; cdr3_aa: CASSRTGGQYF; cdr3_nt: TGTGCCAGCAGCCGGACAGGGGGGCAGTACTTC
v_call: TRBV2; clone_size: once; d_call: NA; j_call: TRBJ2-1; cdr3_aa: CASSDPLSWNEQFF; cdr3_nt: TGTGCCAGCAGTGACCCCTTGTCGTGGAATGAGCAGTTCTTC
v_call: TRBV4-3; clone_size: NA; d_call: NA; j_call: TRBJ2-3; cdr3_aa: CASSQDGTSTDTQYF; cdr3_nt: TGCGCCAGCAGCCAAGATGGAACTAGCACAGATACGCAGTATTTT
v_call: TRBV29-1; clone_size: NA; d_call: NA; j_call: TRBJ2-2; cdr3_aa: CSGYNTGELFF; cdr3_nt: TGCAGCGGCTATAACACCGGGGAGCTGTTTTTT
v_call: TRBV13; clone_size: NA; d_call: TRBD1; j_call: TRBJ1-1; cdr3_aa: CASSSRDRGQGTEAFF; cdr3_nt: TGTGCCAGCAGCAGCCGGGACAGGGGGCAGGGCACTGAAGCTTTCTTT
v_call: TRBV7-6; clone_size: NA; d_call: TRBD1; j_call: TRBJ1-5; cdr3_aa: CASSLGQGAYSNQPQHF; cdr3_nt: TGTGCCAGCAGCTTAGGGCAGGGGGCTTATAGCAATCAGCCCCAGCATTTT
v_call: TRBV27; clone_size: NA; d_call: NA; j_call: TRBJ1-4; cdr3_aa: CASSLGWRVNEKLFF; cdr3_nt: TGTGCCAGCAGTTTAGGTTGGCGGGTAAATGAAAAACTGTTTTTT
v_call: TRBV6-2/TRBV6-3; clone_size: few; d_call: TRBD1; j_call: TRBJ1-5; cdr3_aa: CASSYSPDRVNQPQHF; cdr3_nt: TGTGCCAGCAGTTACTCTCCGGACAGGGTGAATCAGCCCCAGCATTTT
v_call: TRBV12-3/TRBV12-4; clone_size: NA; d_call: NA; j_call: TRBJ1-5; cdr3_aa: CASSLGQPQHF; cdr3_nt: TGTGCCAGCAGTTTGGGCCAGCCCCAGCATTTT
v_call: TRBV7-9; clone_size: NA; d_call: NA; j_call: TRBJ1-1; cdr3_aa: CASSRGGTEAFF; cdr3_nt: TGTGCCAGCAGCCGAGGAGGGACTGAAGCTTTCTTT
v_call: TRBV6-5; clone_size: NA; d_call: NA; j_call: TRBJ2-2; cdr3_aa: CASSYDSGTGELFF; cdr3_nt: TGTGCCAGCAGTTACGACAGCGGCACCGGGGAGCTGTTTTTT
v_call: TRBV4-3; clone_size: NA; d_call: TRBD2; j_call: TRBJ2-3; cdr3_aa: CASRLTRTSGGDTQYF; cdr3_nt: TGCGCCAGCAGACTTACGCGGACTAGCGGGGGTGATACGCAGTATTTT
v_call: TRBV27; clone_size: NA; d_call: NA; j_call: TRBJ2-3; cdr3_aa: CASSLTPSDTQYF; cdr3_nt: TGTGCCAGCAGTCTGACCCCCTCGGATACGCAGTATTTT
v_call: TRBV4-1; clone_size: NA; d_call: NA; j_call: TRBJ1-1; cdr3_aa: CASSQGPGDTEAFF; cdr3_nt: TGCGCCAGCAGCCAGGGCCCCGGGGACACTGAAGCTTTCTTT
v_call: TRBV10-3; clone_size: NA; d_call: NA; j_call: TRBJ1-2; cdr3_aa: CAISESSYTKAALSF; cdr3_nt: TGTGCCATCAGTGAGTCGAGCTATACTAAAGCCGCCCTTTCCTTC